A single sample is the source of the 6 T cell receptor beta chains below, sequenced in a study of OX40 agonist ivuxolimab in advanced cancers. Assay used: immunoSEQ multiplex PCR; TCRdb lists only in-frame clones, some missing. The sample carries 77,000 or so clones, less than 85% recorded once. The sample consisted of CD4+ or CD8+ T cells sorted from blood, taken in a trial of the OX40 agonist ivuxolimab. Every receptor here comes from an adult with an advanced solid tumor such as melanoma, head and neck, liver or kidney cancer.

A single count supports this clone. The chain is built from TRBV2 and TRBJ2-1; 10 nucleotides match TRBD2. The CDR3 spans 14 residues. The germline CDR1 and CDR2 sequences are SNHLY and FYNNEI. After removal of 6 bases from V and 9 bases from J, the junction contained 8 bases not matched to a gene. CDR3 loop: CASRLGTSEAEQFF. CDR3 DNA sequence: TGTGCCAGCAGGTTGGGGACTAGCGAGGCTGAGCAGTTCTTC.

The chain joins TRBV4-1 to TRBJ2-1; D unclear. The CDR3 runs to 12 residues. CDR1 is MGHRA and CDR2 is YSYEKL in the germline V gene. V shed 4 bases and J shed 9 bases, with 10 bases lying between them. The CDR3 region is CASSLRDAEQFF. In DNA, the CDR3 is TGCGCCAGCAGCCTAAGAGATGCTGAGCAGTTCTTC.

The V call is TRBV7-2, the J call TRBJ2-4; D perhaps matches TRBD2 (6 bases). Trimming took 5 bases from V and 0 from J, leaving 11 bases between them. This CDR3 has 15 amino acids. Germline V gene data show CDR1 as SGHTA and CDR2 as FQGNSA. In nucleotides, the CDR3 is TGTGCCAGCAGCCGATCGGGACTAGCCAAAAACATTCAGTACTTC. It codes for CASSRSGLAKNIQYF.

The chain combines TRBV5-1 with TRBJ2-1, with 13 nucleotides matching TRBD2. J was trimmed by 4 bases and V by 6 bases; bases with no gene match: 10. The CDR3 is 17 amino acids. Per germline, CDR1 SGHRS and CDR2 YFSETQ. This chain's CDR3 is CASTYQGLAGVYNEQFF. Here the CDR3 DNA reads TGCGCCAGCACCTACCAAGGACTAGCGGGGGTATACAATGAGCAGTTCTTC.

The V and J genes are TRBV15 and TRBJ1-5; 10 nucleotides match TRBD1. Trimming removed 5 bases from V and 6 bases from J; junction bases left unmatched: 7. Germline-derived CDR1 and CDR2 are LNHNV and YYDKDF (reference sequence). The CDR3 is 15 residues long. The CDR3 coding sequence is TGTGCCACCAGCGGAGCGGGACAGGGGACTCAGCCCCAGCATTTT. It yields the protein CATSGAGQGTQPQHF.

V gene TRBV5-1 combines with J gene TRBJ2-5; the match to TRBD2 covers 7 bases. The CDR3 covers 13 residues. With V trimmed by 0 bases and J by 13 bases, 9 bases remained unmatched. CDR1 and CDR2 (germline): SGHRS, YFSETQ. DNA for the CDR3: TGCGCCAGCAGCTTGGAAGCGGGAAGGGTACGGTACTTC. Translating it yields CASSLEAGRVRYF.